The 6 T cell receptor beta chains below come from one sample, sequenced in a study of blood T cell repertoires in COVID-19. Libraries were prepared by immunoSEQ multiplex PCR; TCRdb keeps only in-frame clonotypes and omits some of them. Among 250,000 to 300,000 clones listed, about 88% were seen once. Input material: PBMCs or T cells enriched from blood (not recorded which). The receptors were gathered from a man younger than 40 with acute COVID-19.

This chain links TRBV19 with TRBJ1-3; D remains ambiguous. The germline V gene encodes CDR1 LNHDA and CDR2 SQIVND (reference sequence). The V and J ends lost 2 bases and 0 bases respectively, with 11 bases between them. The CDR3 sequence is 16 residues long. The DNA for the CDR3 is TGTGCCAGTAGTATACCGGGCGGGAGCTCTGGAAACACCATATATTTT. It is translated as CASSIPGGSSGNTIYF.

The chain combines TRBV28 with TRBJ2-3; TRBD1 aligns across 7 bases. Germline CDR1 MDHEN, CDR2 SYDVKM. The V and J ends lost 3 bases and 6 bases, in that order; junction bases with no gene match: 6. The CDR3 totals 14 residues. CDR3 sequence reads: CASSFYRGLDTQYF. The CDR3 coding sequence is TGTGCCAGCAGTTTTTATAGGGGGCTTGATACGCAGTATTTT.

The chain couples TRBV4-2 to TRBJ2-3; TRBD1 aligns across 9 bases. Germline CDR1 LGHNA, CDR2 YNFKEQ. The CDR3 runs to 16 residues. J lost 0 bases, V lost 4 bases, and 5 bases had no gene match. The DNA for the CDR3 is TGTGCCAGCAGCCCCGGCGGGACAGGGAGCACAGATACGCAGTATTTT. This translates into CASSPGGTGSTDTQYF.

The chain joins TRBV19 to TRBJ1-1; D remains unclear. This CDR3 is 12 amino acids long. V gave up 7 bases and J gave up 1 base, with 7 bases separating them. The germline CDR1 and CDR2 sequences are LNHDA and SQIVND (reference sequence). The chain's CDR3 is CASNHGNTEAFF. In DNA form, the CDR3 reads TGTGCCAGTAACCACGGGAACACTGAAGCTTTCTTT. Complete variable domain (other parts from reference TRBV19 and TRBJ1-1): DGGITQSPKYLFRKEGQNVTLSCEQNLNHDAMYWYRQDPGQGLRLIYYSQIVNDFQKGDIAEGYSVSREKKESFPLTVTSAQKNPTAFYLCASNHGNTEAFFGQGTRLTVV.

This chain connects TRBV27 to TRBJ2-1, with TRBD1 matching 9 bases. V lost 3 bases and J lost 7; bases outside the gene matches: 10. This CDR3 region has 16 residues. From germline, CDR1 is MNHEY and CDR2 SMNVEV (reference sequence). In nucleotides, the CDR3 is TGTGCCAGCAGTTTCCTCGGACAGGGGTTGTTGAATGAGCAGTTCTTC. Its protein product is CASSFLGQGLLNEQFF.

V is TRBV3-1 (or the pseudogene TRBV3-2) and J is TRBJ1-4, with D possibly TRBD1 on 6 matching bases. The CDR3 covers 17 residues. V was shortened by 2 bases and J by 5 bases, with 18 bases between the two germline ends. Per germline, CDR1 LGHDT and CDR2 YNNKEL (reference sequence). The CDR3 loop reads CASSQLQGLLKNEKLFF. The CDR3 coding sequence is TGTGCCAGCAGCCAACTACAGGGTTTACTAAAAAATGAAAAACTGTTTTTT.